This TCR beta chain was retrieved from a study of CD8+CD57+ T cells in acquired aplastic anemia. About this clonotype itself: A clone one base away is much larger, so this may be a read error. The conserved phenylalanine or tryptophan normally closing the CDR3 is absent here, so this likely arose from a read error.

Genomic DNA was employed as the template in profiling TCR beta VDJ and CDR3. In TCRdb, the reads were re-called with MiXCR into one record per CDR3 protein. The repertoire includes 100,000 to 150,000 distinct CDR3 sequences, 40% of them detected once, and over 2% sits in the top ten. All patients picked for sequencing had shown, by flow cytometry, an expansion of CD8+CD57+ cells. Looked up from germline, CDR1 is MNHEY and CDR2 is SVGAGI. The CDR3 covers 16 residues. Trimming took 4 bases from V and 4 from J; bases not matched to a gene: 8. The rearrangement links TRBV6-5 to TRBJ1-2, with 11 bases that match TRBD1. Material for sequencing was sorted CD4+, CD8+, or CD8+CD57+ T cells (not recorded which) from PBMCs. The sequence was collected from a human donor with aplastic anemia. The CDR3 nucleotides read TGTGCCAGCAGTTCGGACAGGGGGCGATACCTCTATGGCTACACCTCC. Translated, it gives CASSSDRGRYLYGYTS.